This T cell receptor beta chain emerged from a study of tumor-infiltrating lymphocytes in primary liver carcinoma. Across the whole study: Tumors were staged T1-T3 N0M0 and measured 4.2 to 10 cm across. Study-wide results and limits: Tumor-adjacent and tumor-blood pairs shared less of their repertoires than tumor region pairs shared.

Comment on this clonotype: The antigen is unknown. An end of the junction differs from the germline gene, which may be a read error.

The CDR3 has 14 amino acids. With a constant-region primer, TCR beta cDNA was made from 500 ng of total RNA. TCR beta libraries came from three nested multiplex PCR rounds using slightly modified ARM-PCR. It was with TRBV1-TRBV30 forward primers and a C-beta reverse primer that the first two PCR rounds were run, at roughly 11 cycles each. Using its own MiXCR run on the multiplex PCR reads, TCRdb lists one record per CDR3 protein. The profile shows over 95,000 distinct CDR3 sequences, 55% to 75% of them singletons. Without any cell sorting, 20-30 mg of bulk tissue yielded co-extracted RNA and DNA. The patients had histopathologically diagnosed primary liver carcinoma, and their disease was treated by surgical resection. Patients were chronically HBV-infected and treatment-naive.

This TCR was sampled from a woman aged 60 to 75 with primary liver carcinoma and hepatitis B virus infection. The rearrangement joins TRBV12-3 or TRBV12-4 to TRBJ2-1; D may be TRBD2 (5 bases). Sequencing was done on a sample of liver tumor tissue from sampling region 5. The subset denotes: tumor region T5, tumor centre. In nucleotides, the CDR3 is TGTACCAGCAGTTTCGGCCTCCGAGGGAAAGAGCAGTTCTTC. It encodes CTSSFGLRGKEQFF.